This T cell receptor (beta chain) is drawn from a study of vaccination effects on CD4 cells after COVID-19 (dated by TCRdb to about 2022). Study-level background: Participants received two doses of either the BNT162b2 or the mRNA-1273 mRNA SARS-CoV-2 vaccine. SARS-CoV-2 spike-specific CD4+ TCR repertoires from before and after mRNA vaccination were compared in COVID-19 convalescent patients and in infection-naive vaccine recipients. Altogether, around 9 COVID-19 convalescent patients and several SARS-CoV-2-naive healthy vaccine recipients made up the full study. The Oncomine TCR Beta short-read assay on an Illumina iSeq 100 was used to sequence cultures from other donors in the study. The investigation overall reported the following: Both infection-induced and vaccine-induced clones contracted markedly at late post-vaccination timepoints, which is consistent with waning T cell responses. Only a small number of convalescent patients were included, and no early post-infection timepoints were available, which limited the study. Among healthy vaccine recipients, nearly all vaccine-induced clones were SARS-CoV-2 mono-reactive, and only 1 of 255 was cross-reactive with common cold coronaviruses.

Concerning this clone itself: It has no known antigen specificity. The record has no base qualities; no much larger clone is one base away.

Library construction relied on the immunoSEQ multiplex PCR assay. DNA from the cultured and isolated CD4+ T cells underwent TCR beta CDR3 sequencing. For the original study's pipeline: Non-productive TCR sequences were removed and reads were trimmed to the CDR3 region, keeping CDR3s of at least 7 amino acids. Antigen-specific clonotypes were identified using the MANAFEST web app by comparison of expansion in peptide wells against reference cultures. To count as positive, a clone had to show expansion at FDR<0.05 compared with the reference and with all other wells, an odds ratio above 5, and a frequency above 0.1% in two replicate wells. Clonotypes significantly expanded in SARS-CoV-2 spike wells and in at least one common cold coronavirus spike condition were defined as cross-reactive. CDR3 similarity was assessed by Levenshtein distance using the stringdist R package, and unrooted trees were constructed with ape in R 3.6.1. TCRdb retrieved this table from immuneACCESS and kept in-frame rearrangements only. Not all clones are present; in checked studies, unresolved V genes account for under half, and no reason is known for the remainder. V and J calls and clone size are copied from that table; D and trimming were computed from the DNA. For this sample the table gives some 69,000 clones, of which roughly 74% were detected only once. The ten largest account for around 2.9% of the sample.

To identify antigen-specific CD4+ T cell clonotypes by their expansion, the ViraFEST assay first stimulated PBMC with viral peptide pools and then applied TCR sequencing. After approximately 11 days of culture, CD4+ T cells were isolated with the EasySep CD4+ T cell isolation kit. Negative nucleocapsid antibody results before and after vaccination confirmed that the healthy vaccine recipients had no prior SARS-CoV-2 infection. Each well held two million PBMC cultured in IMDM containing around 5% human AB serum, 10 IU/ml IL-2 and gentamicin, along with approximately 10 ug/ml peptides. On days 3 and 7, half of the culture medium was replaced with fresh IL-2-containing medium. Each peptide stimulation condition was cultured in triplicate wells unless otherwise noted. PBMC were separated from whole blood using Ficoll-Paque Plus gradient centrifugation and were then either cryopreserved at -140C or used fresh. The overlapping peptide pools covered the spike proteins of SARS-CoV-2 as well as those of the common cold coronaviruses HCoV-NL63, HCoV-OC43 and HCoV-229E. The QIAamp micro DNA kit was used to extract genomic DNA from the cultured CD4+ T cells.

CDR1 and CDR2, per the germline V gene, are SGDLS and YYNGEE. Trimming costs V 0 bases and J 2 bases, and their ends lie 20 bases apart. Reading from cysteine to phenylalanine, the CDR3 counts 18 amino acids. Only CDR3 DNA is held: 54 bases, read in frame from base 1. The chain links TRBV9 with TRBJ1-2; TRBD1 is perhaps the D gene, given 6 matching bases. This clonotype was obtained from a human donor who received a COVID-19 vaccine. Sample: CD4+ T cells from PBMCs cultured with HCoV-NL63 spike peptides, taken before COVID-19 vaccination. The intended sense of this specimen's cell subset or site label: HCoV-NL63 spike overlapping peptide pool stimulation. At the DNA level, the sequence is TGTGCCAGCAGCGTAGTAAACGGACAGCCCCTGCAAAACTATGGCTACACCTTC. Its product reads: CASSVVNGQPLQNYGYTF.